This TCR beta chain was sequenced in a study of blood T cells in healthy people across ages. Sample-barcoded 5' priming and a J-beta primer mix drove a second PCR of roughly 6 to 12 cycles. Via MiXCR, TCRdb re-called the 5' RACE reads, giving one row per CDR3 protein. The repertoire holds a few hundred thousand distinct CDR3 sequences, with 27% as singletons. This clonotype was observed a handful of times. V was pared by 6 bases and J by 0 bases, with 12 bases between. The length of the CDR3 is 14 residues. From germline, CDR1 is SEHNR and CDR2 FQNEAQ (reference sequence). Sequencing was carried out using blood. The chain joins TRBV7-9 to TRBJ2-7; a possible D gene is TRBD2 (6 bases). This sequence was found in a woman in her 70s in good health. The chain's CDR3 is CASSILGSSYEQYF. The CDR3 DNA sequence: TGTGCCAGCAGTATACTCGGGAGCTCCTACGAGCAGTACTTC.